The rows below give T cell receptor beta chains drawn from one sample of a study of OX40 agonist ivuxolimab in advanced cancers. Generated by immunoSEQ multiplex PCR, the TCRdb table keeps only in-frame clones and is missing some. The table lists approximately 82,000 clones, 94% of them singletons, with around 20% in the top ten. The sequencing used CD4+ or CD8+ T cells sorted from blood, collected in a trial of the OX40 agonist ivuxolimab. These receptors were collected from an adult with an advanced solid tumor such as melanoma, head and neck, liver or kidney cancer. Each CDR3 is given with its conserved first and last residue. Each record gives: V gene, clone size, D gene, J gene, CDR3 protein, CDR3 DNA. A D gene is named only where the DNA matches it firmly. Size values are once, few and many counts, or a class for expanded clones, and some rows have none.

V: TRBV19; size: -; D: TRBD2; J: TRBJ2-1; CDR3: CASSILWGLAAYNEQFF; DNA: TGTGCCAGTAGTATCCTTTGGGGACTAGCGGCTTACAATGAGCAGTTCTTC
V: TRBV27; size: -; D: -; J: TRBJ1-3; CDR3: CASSFNRYSSGNTIYF; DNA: TGTGCCAGCAGTTTTAACAGATACTCCTCTGGAAACACCATATATTTT
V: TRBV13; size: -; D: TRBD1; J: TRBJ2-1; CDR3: CASSLIGTGGIDEQFF; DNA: TGTGCCAGCAGCTTAATTGGGACAGGGGGCATCGATGAGCAGTTCTTC
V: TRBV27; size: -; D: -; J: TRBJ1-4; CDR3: CASRPLTGRALGEKLFF; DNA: TGTGCCAGCCGTCCTCTTACGGGAAGGGCCCTCGGGGAAAAACTGTTTTTT
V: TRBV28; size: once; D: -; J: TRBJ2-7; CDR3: CASSLRGPLAYEQYF; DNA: TGTGCCAGCAGTTTAAGGGGTCCGTTGGCCTACGAGCAGTACTTC
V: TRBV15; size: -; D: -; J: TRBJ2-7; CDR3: CATSRGVSYEQYF; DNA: TGTGCCACCAGCAGAGGGGTATCCTACGAGCAGTACTTC
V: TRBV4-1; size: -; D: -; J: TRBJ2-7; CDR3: CASSQVRDPLYEQYF; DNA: TGCGCCAGCAGCCAAGTCCGGGACCCTTTGTACGAGCAGTACTTC
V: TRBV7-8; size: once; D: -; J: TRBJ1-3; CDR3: CASSLSPSPGNTIYF; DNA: TGTGCCAGCAGCTTATCCCCCTCCCCTGGAAACACCATATATTTT
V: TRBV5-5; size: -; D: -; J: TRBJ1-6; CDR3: CASSGSWEPVDSPLHF; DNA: TGTGCCAGCAGCGGGTCCTGGGAGCCAGTGGATTCACCCCTCCACTTT
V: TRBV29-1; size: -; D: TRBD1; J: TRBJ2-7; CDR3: CSVEKGTGEAYEQYF; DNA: TGCAGCGTTGAGAAGGGGACAGGGGAGGCCTACGAGCAGTACTTC
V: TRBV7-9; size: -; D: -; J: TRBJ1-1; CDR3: CASPGHPNTEAFF; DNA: TGTGCCAGCCCGGGACACCCGAACACTGAAGCTTTCTTT
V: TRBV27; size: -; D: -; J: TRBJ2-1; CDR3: CASSLSPKPSSYNEQFF; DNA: TGTGCCAGCAGTTTATCTCCAAAACCGAGCTCCTACAATGAGCAGTTCTTC
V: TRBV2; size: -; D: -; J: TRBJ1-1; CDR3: CASSERATNTEAFF; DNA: TGTGCCAGCAGTGAACGGGCGACGAACACTGAAGCTTTCTTT
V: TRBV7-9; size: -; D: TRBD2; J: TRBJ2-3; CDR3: CASSVSGGSRRDTDTQYF; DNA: TGTGCCAGCAGCGTTAGCGGGGGCTCCCGCCGGGACACAGATACGCAGTATTTT